The rows below give T cell receptor beta chains drawn from one sample of a study of siplizumab effects on memory and regulatory T cells. This table comes from immunoSEQ multiplex PCR, and its TCRdb copy is limited to in-frame clones, with some not included. The top ten hold around 2.6% of the sample, which has more than 85,000 clones, more than 90% seen once. Sequencing was carried out using CD4+ T cells sorted from blood. These receptors were obtained from a human donor in good health. Some clones in this sample may be carry-over from other donors' samples. CDR3s include the opening cysteine and the closing phenylalanine or tryptophan. D genes are given only for firm matches. Only some rows state a clone size, as once, few, many or a class for expanded clones.

d_call	v_call	clone_size	j_call	cdr3_nt	cdr3_aa
TRBD2	TRBV5-1	NA	TRBJ2-3	TGCGCCAGCAGCTTGTTCGCTAGCGGGACCACAGATACGCAGTATTTT	CASSLFASGTTDTQYF
NA	TRBV6-1	NA	TRBJ1-3	TGTGCCAGCAGTGAAGGGGGTTCCTCTGGAAACACCATATATTTT	CASSEGGSSGNTIYF
NA	TRBV5-1	NA	TRBJ2-1	TGCGCCAGCAGCTTGCCACCGCAGGGAGAGCAGTTCTTC	CASSLPPQGEQFF
NA	TRBV20-1	NA	TRBJ2-7	TGCAGTGCGATCGGAGGTTACGAGCAGTACTTC	CSAIGGYEQYF
TRBD1	TRBV27	NA	TRBJ1-5	TGTGCCAGCAGTTGGACAGGGGGCGATCAGCCCCAGCATTTT	CASSWTGGDQPQHF
TRBD2	TRBV7-2	once	TRBJ2-7	TGTGCCAGCAGCTTAGGACTAGCGGGACTCTACGAGCAGTACTTC	CASSLGLAGLYEQYF
NA	TRBV10-3	NA	TRBJ1-5	TGTGCCATCAGTGACGACAGTTATAGCAATCAGCCCCAGCATTTT	CAISDDSYSNQPQHF
TRBD2	TRBV4-1	NA	TRBJ2-1	TGCGCCAGCAGCCAAGATCTGGGTGGTAGCGGGAGCCCTCACAGAGATGAGCAGTTCTTC	CASSQDLGGSGSPHRDEQFF
NA	TRBV28	NA	TRBJ2-7	TGTGCCAGCAGTTCTAGGTCGGGATGGACCTACGAGCAGTACTTC	CASSSRSGWTYEQYF
NA	TRBV7-8	NA	TRBJ2-1	TGTGCCAGCAGTCGCCGGGACGGGCTCAATGAGCAGTTCTTC	CASSRRDGLNEQFF